This is a list of T cell receptor beta chains from one sample in a study of neurological immune-mediated disorders. TCRdb redid the calling of the 5' RACE reads with MiXCR, one entry per CDR3 protein. The sample lists about 52,000 distinct CDR3 sequences; roughly 3.8% were seen once. Material: PBMCs. Source of these receptors: a man in his sixties with multiple sclerosis. The CDR3 runs from the conserved cysteine through the conserved F or W. D genes are given only for firm matches. The listing skips clone size in some rows; elsewhere it reads once, few, many or a size class.

J gene,clone size,V gene,D gene,CDR3 DNA,CDR3 protein
TRBJ1-1,NA,TRBV20-1,NA,TGCAGTGCTAGAGCCGGGTGGGACACTGAAGCTTTCTTT,CSARAGWDTEAFF
TRBJ2-7,many,TRBV6-2/TRBV6-3,NA,TGTGCCAGCAGTTACACCTACATCGAGCAGTACTTC,CASSYTYIEQYF
TRBJ2-7,many,TRBV2,TRBD1,TGTGCCAGCAGTGAGCGCTCTCGGGACAGAACCTACGAGCAGTACTTC,CASSERSRDRTYEQYF
TRBJ2-1,many,TRBV5-1,TRBD2,TGCGCCAGCAGCTTAACTAGCGGGGTCAATGAGCAGTTCTTC,CASSLTSGVNEQFF
TRBJ1-1,many,TRBV5-1,NA,TGCGCCAGCAGAATTGCGGTGCTAGGGACTCTACCCCAGAACACTGAAGCTTTCTTT,CASRIAVLGTLPQNTEAFF
TRBJ1-1,many,TRBV6-2/TRBV6-3,NA,TGTGCCAGCACCCAGCACGGGAACACTGAAGCTTTCTTT,CASTQHGNTEAFF
TRBJ1-5,many,TRBV20-1,NA,TGCAGTGCTCGAAGCAATCAGCCCCAGCATTTT,CSARSNQPQHF
TRBJ2-7,many,TRBV5-1,NA,TGCGCCAGCAGCGTAAGGACGGGGGAGGACGAGCAGTACTTC,CASSVRTGEDEQYF
TRBJ1-1,many,TRBV7-9,TRBD1,TGTGCCAGCAGCTTGGGACAGAGCAACACTGAAGCTTTCTTT,CASSLGQSNTEAFF
TRBJ1-5,NA,TRBV5-5,TRBD1,TGTGCCAGCAGCTTGGGTCAGGGGGCGACCAGTCAGCCCCAGCATTTT,CASSLGQGATSQPQHF
TRBJ1-1,NA,TRBV5-4,NA,TGTGCCAGCAGCTCAAAGGGATTCACTGAAGCTTTCTTT,CASSSKGFTEAFF
TRBJ2-5,many,TRBV20-1,TRBD2,TGCAGTGCTAGTTTGGGCCTAGCGGGCCAAGAGACCCAGTACTTC,CSASLGLAGQETQYF
TRBJ1-6,few,TRBV7-8,NA,TGTGCCAGCACCAGAGCAGACTCCTATAATTCACCCCTCCACTTT,CASTRADSYNSPLHF
TRBJ2-1,many,TRBV29-1,NA,TGCAGCGCGGATGGTGGACTCGCAAGTTACAATGAGCAGTTCTTC,CSADGGLASYNEQFF
TRBJ2-3,many,TRBV5-1,TRBD1,TGCGCCAGCAGCTTATTTAGGGGGCCAGATACGCAGTATTTT,CASSLFRGPDTQYF
TRBJ1-6,many,TRBV27,NA,TGTGCCAGCAGTTTCAAGAGTTCACCCCTCCACTTT,CASSFKSSPLHF
TRBJ2-3,many,TRBV24-1,NA,TGTGCCACCAGTGATCCCGACCTTTCTGGGAGTGGGCGAGATACGCAGTATTTT,CATSDPDLSGSGRDTQYF
TRBJ1-1,many,TRBV27,TRBD1,TGTGCCAGCAGTTCAGGGACAGCCTCAGGGGCTTTCTTT,CASSSGTASGAFF
TRBJ1-1,many,TRBV29-1,NA,TGCAGCGTGAGGACAATGAACACTGAAGCTTTCTTT,CSVRTMNTEAFF
TRBJ1-2,many,TRBV29-1,NA,TGCAGCGTTGAGAGGGTTTGGGGCTACACCTTC,CSVERVWGYTF
TRBJ2-1,many,TRBV4-2,NA,TGTGCCAGCAGTACAAGGAGCTCCTACAATGAGCAGTTCTTC,CASSTRSSYNEQFF
TRBJ2-1,many,TRBV20-1,NA,TGCAGTGCTAGGGTCGTAGCGGCGAGCTCCTACAATGAGCAGTTCTTC,CSARVVAASSYNEQFF
TRBJ1-1,many,TRBV5-1,NA,TGCGCCAGCAGCTTGAACGGGGACACTGAAGCTTTCTTT,CASSLNGDTEAFF
TRBJ2-3,many,TRBV5-1,TRBD2,TGCGCCAGCTCCCCGACAGCGGGGGGGCATACAGATACGCAGTATTTT,CASSPTAGGHTDTQYF
TRBJ1-5,many,TRBV5-6,TRBD1,TGTGCCAGCAGTGGAGGGACAGGGGGACAGCCCCAGCATTTT,CASSGGTGGQPQHF
TRBJ2-2,many,TRBV3-1,NA,TGTGCCAGCAGCCAAGTTCTAGCTACCGGGGAGCTGTTTTTT,CASSQVLATGELFF
TRBJ2-3,many,TRBV7-3,NA,TGTGCCAGCAGCTCTTCAGGAGGTACGCAGTATTTT,CASSSSGGTQYF